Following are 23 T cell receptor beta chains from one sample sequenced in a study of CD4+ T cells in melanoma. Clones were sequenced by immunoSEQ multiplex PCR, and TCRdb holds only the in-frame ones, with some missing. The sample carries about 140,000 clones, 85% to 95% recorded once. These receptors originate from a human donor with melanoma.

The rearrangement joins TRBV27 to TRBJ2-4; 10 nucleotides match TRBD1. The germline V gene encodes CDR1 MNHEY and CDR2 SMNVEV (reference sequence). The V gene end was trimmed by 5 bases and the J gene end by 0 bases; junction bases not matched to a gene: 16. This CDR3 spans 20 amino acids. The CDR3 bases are TGTGCCAGCAGTCCCCGAACCGGGACAGGGGTGTATCTAGCCAAAAACATTCAGTACTTC. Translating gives CASSPRTGTGVYLAKNIQYF.

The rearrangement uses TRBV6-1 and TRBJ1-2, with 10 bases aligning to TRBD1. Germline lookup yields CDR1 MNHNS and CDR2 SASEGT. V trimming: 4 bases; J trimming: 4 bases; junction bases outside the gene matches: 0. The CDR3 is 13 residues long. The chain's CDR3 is CASSGTGGYGYTF. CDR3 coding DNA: TGTGCCAGCAGTGGGACAGGGGGCTATGGCTACACCTTC.

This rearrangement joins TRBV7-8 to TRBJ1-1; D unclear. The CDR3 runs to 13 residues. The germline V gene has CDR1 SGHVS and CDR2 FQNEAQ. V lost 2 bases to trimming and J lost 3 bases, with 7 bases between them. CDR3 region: CASSLYMDTEAFF. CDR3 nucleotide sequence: TGTGCCAGCAGCTTATACATGGACACTGAAGCTTTCTTT. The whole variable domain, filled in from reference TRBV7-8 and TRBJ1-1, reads GAGVSQSPRYKVAKRGQDVALRCDPISGHVSLFWYQQALGQGPEFLTYFQNEAQLDKSGLPSDRFFAERPEGSVSTLKIQRTQQEDSAVYLCASSLYMDTEAFFGQGTRLTVV.

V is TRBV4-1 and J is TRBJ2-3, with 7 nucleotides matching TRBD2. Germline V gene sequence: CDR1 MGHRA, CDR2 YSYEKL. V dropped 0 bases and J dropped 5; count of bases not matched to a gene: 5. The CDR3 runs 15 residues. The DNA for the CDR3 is TGCGCCAGCAGCCAAGACGGCGGGGGTAGAGATACGCAGTATTTT. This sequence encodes CASSQDGGGRDTQYF.

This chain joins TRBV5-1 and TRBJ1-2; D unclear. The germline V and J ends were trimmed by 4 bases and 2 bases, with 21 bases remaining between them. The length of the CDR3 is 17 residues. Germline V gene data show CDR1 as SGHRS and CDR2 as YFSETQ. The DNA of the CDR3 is TGCGCCAGCAGCCCCGGCCGGCAACGGGATCGGAACTATGGCTACACCTTC. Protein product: CASSPGRQRDRNYGYTF.

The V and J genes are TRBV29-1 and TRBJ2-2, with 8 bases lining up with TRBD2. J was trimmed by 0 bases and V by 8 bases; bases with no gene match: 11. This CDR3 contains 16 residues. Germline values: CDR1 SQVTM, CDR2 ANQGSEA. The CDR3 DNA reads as TGCAGCACCTCCTCGGGGGGGGTAACGAACACCGGGGAGCTGTTTTTT. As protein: CSTSSGGVTNTGELFF.

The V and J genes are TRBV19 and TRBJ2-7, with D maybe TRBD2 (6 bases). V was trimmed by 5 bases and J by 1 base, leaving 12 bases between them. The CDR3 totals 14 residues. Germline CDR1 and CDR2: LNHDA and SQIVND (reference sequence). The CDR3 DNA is TGTGCCAGTAGTCCGAACGGGGGTTCCTACGAGCAGTACTTC. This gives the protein CASSPNGGSYEQYF.

The CDR3 is CASSGRRVGHEQFF. The CDR3 DNA is TGTGCCAGCAGCGGCAGAAGGGTCGGGCATGAGCAGTTCTTC. The rearrangement uses TRBV11-1 and TRBJ2-1, with D unclear. The V end lost 5 bases, the J end lost 8 bases, and 16 bases lay between the germline ends. Germline V gives CDR1 SGHAT, CDR2 FQDESV (reference sequence). The CDR3 length is 14 residues.

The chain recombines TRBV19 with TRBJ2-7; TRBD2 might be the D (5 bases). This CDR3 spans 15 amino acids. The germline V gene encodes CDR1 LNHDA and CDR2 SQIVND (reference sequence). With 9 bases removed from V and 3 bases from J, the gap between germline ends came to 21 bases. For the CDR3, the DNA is TGTGCCAGCGGACGGCCGGGATCTCGGGTCTACGAGCAGTACTTC. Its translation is CASGRPGSRVYEQYF.

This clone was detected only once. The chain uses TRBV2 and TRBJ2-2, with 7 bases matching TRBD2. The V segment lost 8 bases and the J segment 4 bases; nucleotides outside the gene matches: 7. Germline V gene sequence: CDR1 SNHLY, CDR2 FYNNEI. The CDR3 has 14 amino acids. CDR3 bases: TGTGCCAGCGGCCTAGGGAGGGCCACCGGGGAGCTGTTTTTT. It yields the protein CASGLGRATGELFF.

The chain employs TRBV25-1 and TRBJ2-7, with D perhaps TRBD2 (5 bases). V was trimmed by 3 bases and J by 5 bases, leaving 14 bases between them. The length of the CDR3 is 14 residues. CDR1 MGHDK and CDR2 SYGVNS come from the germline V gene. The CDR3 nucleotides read TGTGCCAGCAGTGATTTATACGGGGTTGACGAGCAGTACTTC. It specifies CASSDLYGVDEQYF.

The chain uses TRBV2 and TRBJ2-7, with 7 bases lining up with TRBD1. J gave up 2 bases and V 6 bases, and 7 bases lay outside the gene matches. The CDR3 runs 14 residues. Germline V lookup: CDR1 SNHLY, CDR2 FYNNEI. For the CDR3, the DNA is TGTGCCAGCAGGTTACGGGACAGCACCTACGAGCAGTACTTC. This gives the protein CASRLRDSTYEQYF.

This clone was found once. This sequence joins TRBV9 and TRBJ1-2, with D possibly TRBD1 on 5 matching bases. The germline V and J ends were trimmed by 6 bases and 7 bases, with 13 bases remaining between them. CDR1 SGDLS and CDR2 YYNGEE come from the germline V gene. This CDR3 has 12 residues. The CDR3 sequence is CASKTRGGGYTF. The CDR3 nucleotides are TGTGCCAGCAAAACCCGCGGGGGTGGCTACACCTTC.

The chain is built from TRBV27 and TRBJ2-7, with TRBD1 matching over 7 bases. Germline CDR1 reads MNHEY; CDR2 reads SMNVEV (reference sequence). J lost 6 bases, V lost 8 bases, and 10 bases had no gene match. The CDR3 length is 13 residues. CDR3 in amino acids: CASWELTGIEQYF. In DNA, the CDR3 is TGTGCCAGCTGGGAATTGACAGGGATCGAGCAGTACTTC.

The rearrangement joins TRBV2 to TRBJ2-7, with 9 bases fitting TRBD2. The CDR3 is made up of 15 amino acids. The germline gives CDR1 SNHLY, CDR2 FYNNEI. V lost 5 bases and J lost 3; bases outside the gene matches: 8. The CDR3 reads CASSNIAGDRYEQYF. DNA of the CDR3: TGTGCCAGCAGTAACATAGCGGGGGACCGCTACGAGCAGTACTTC.

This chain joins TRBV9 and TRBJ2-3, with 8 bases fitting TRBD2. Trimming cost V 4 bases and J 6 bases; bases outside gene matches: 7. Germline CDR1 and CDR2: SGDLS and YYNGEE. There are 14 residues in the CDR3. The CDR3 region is CASSFGLAVDTQYF. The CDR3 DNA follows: TGTGCCAGCAGCTTCGGACTAGCCGTCGATACGCAGTATTTT.

The CDR3 DNA reads as TGTGCCAGCAGCTTAAAAGAGACCCAGTACTTC. Translated, it gives CASSLKETQYF. This sequence joins TRBV7-6 and TRBJ2-5; D remains ambiguous. Trimming cost V 2 bases and J 3 bases, with 1 base left between them. The germline V gene encodes CDR1 SGHVS and CDR2 FNYEAQ. The CDR3 covers 11 residues.

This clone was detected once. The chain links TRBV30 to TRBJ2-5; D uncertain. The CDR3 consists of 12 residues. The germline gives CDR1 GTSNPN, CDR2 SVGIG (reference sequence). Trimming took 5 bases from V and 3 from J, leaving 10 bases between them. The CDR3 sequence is CAWDLGEETQYF. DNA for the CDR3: TGTGCCTGGGATCTAGGAGAAGAGACCCAGTACTTC.

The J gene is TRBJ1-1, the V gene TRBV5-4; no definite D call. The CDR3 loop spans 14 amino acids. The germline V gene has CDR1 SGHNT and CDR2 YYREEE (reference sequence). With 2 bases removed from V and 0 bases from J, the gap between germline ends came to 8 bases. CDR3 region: CASSFGRMNTEAFF. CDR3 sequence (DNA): TGTGCCAGCAGCTTTGGACGGATGAACACTGAAGCTTTCTTT.

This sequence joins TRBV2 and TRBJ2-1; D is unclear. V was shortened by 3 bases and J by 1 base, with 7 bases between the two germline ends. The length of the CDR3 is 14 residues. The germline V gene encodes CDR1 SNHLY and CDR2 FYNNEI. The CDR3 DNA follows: TGTGCCAGCAGTGATCGAGGTTCCTACAATGAGCAGTTCTTC. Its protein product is CASSDRGSYNEQFF.

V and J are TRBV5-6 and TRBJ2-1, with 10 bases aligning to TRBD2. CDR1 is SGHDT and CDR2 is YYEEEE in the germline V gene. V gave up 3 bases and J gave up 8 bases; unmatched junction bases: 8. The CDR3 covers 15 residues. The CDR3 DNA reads TGTGCCAGCAGCTCTAGCGGGGGCTCCGGGGATGAGCAGTTCTTC. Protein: CASSSSGGSGDEQFF.

The CDR3 is CASSQNSDGSNYGYTF. The CDR3 DNA reads as TGCGCCAGCAGTCAAAATTCGGACGGTTCAAACTATGGCTACACCTTC. The rearrangement joins TRBV23-1 to TRBJ1-2; no reliable D call. TRBV23-1 is an open reading frame, and its role is uncertain. With 2 bases removed from V and 2 bases from J, the gap between germline ends came to 15 bases. The CDR3 has 16 amino acids.

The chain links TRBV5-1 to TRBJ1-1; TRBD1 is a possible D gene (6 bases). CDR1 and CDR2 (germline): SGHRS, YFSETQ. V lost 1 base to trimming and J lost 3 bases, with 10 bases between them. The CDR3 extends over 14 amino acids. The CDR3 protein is CASSLLGADTEAFF. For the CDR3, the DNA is TGCGCCAGCAGCTTGTTGGGGGCTGACACTGAAGCTTTCTTT.